This entry lists 5 T cell receptor beta chains sequenced from one sample in a study of blood T cell repertoires in COVID-19. Assay: immunoSEQ multiplex PCR; the TCRdb copy retains only in-frame clones and omits some. The repertoire consists of about 87,000 clones, with over 75% occurring once and the leading ten covering 3% to 3.5%. The sample consisted of peripheral blood. The source is a woman of 80 years or more with COVID-19, enrolled during active disease.

This clone showed up just a few times. The rearrangement joins TRBV6-1 to TRBJ2-7, with a possible D match to TRBD1 (5 bases). The CDR3 covers 15 residues. In germline, CDR1 is MNHNS, CDR2 SASEGT. V lost 1 base to trimming and J lost 4 bases, with 14 bases between them. This chain's CDR3 is CASSEGVAGWYEQYF. As DNA, the CDR3 is TGTGCCAGCAGTGAAGGCGTGGCAGGGTGGTACGAGCAGTACTTC.

The genes are TRBV30 and TRBJ2-1, with 11 bases that match TRBD1. The V and J ends lost 5 bases and 8 bases, in that order; junction bases with no gene match: 8. The CDR3 loop spans 14 amino acids. From germline, CDR1 is GTSNPN and CDR2 SVGIG (reference sequence). As DNA, the CDR3 is TGTGCCTGGGACCCGGGACAGGGGGTCGATGAGCAGTTCTTC. This encodes CAWDPGQGVDEQFF.

The chain is built from TRBV7-6 and TRBJ2-7, with 8 bases fitting TRBD1. From germline, CDR1 is SGHVS and CDR2 FNYEAQ. The length of the CDR3 is 14 residues. With 4 bases clipped from V and 3 bases from J, the junction kept 5 bases outside the gene matches. CDR3 nucleotide sequence: TGTGCCAGCAGCTCTCGACAGGGGAGCTACGAGCAGTACTTC. It is translated as CASSSRQGSYEQYF.

The chain couples TRBV4-1 to TRBJ1-6, with TRBD1 identical over 7 bases. V shed 6 bases, J shed 0 bases, and the junction held 11 bases outside the gene matches. This CDR3 has 18 amino acids. Germline-derived CDR1 and CDR2 are MGHRA and YSYEKL. The CDR3 is CASSQGGSGSSYNSPLHF. The CDR3 DNA reads as TGCGCCAGCAGTCAGGGGGGCTCTGGGAGCTCCTATAATTCACCCCTCCACTTT.

This clone came up a few times. The chain recombines TRBV27 with TRBJ1-1, with a tentative D call TRBD1 (6 bases). This CDR3 region has 15 residues. Germline loops: CDR1 MNHEY, CDR2 SMNVEV (reference sequence). Deletions cut 5 bases from V and 1 base from J, with 14 bases between. CDR3 in DNA: TGTGCCAGCAGTCTCAGGGGAACCTCGAACACTGAAGCTTTCTTT. Translating gives CASSLRGTSNTEAFF.